Given below is one T cell receptor beta chain in context. What this receptor recognizes is not known. Nothing much larger sits one base from this clone, and base qualities are not available. This specimen comes from a study of T cell repertoires in cytomegalovirus infection (dated by TCRdb to the late 2010s). For the wider study: The peptide stimulations were aimed at well-studied HLA-B-restricted epitopes as well as recently identified HLA-C-restricted CMV epitopes, whose presentation resists viral immunomodulation. The HLA type of each donor mattered for the analysis, because public TCR beta signatures pointed to carriage of CMV infection along with the matching HLA type.

Summary of the overall study and its limitations: Carriers of CMV infection plus the relevant HLA type were discriminated by the cumulative frequency of public TCR beta family members in the study cohort and in an independent roughly 400-donor cohort. The ex vivo response was dominated by HLA-C-restricted CMV-specific TCR beta clonotypes, which also provided the single most frequent clonotype in two of eight donors.

TCRdb shows the sequencer as Illumina HiSeq 1500. TCRdb reanalyzed the raw reads on its own, using fastp at Q25 for trimming and MiXCR for clone calling, and kept in-frame beta chains. Rows are combined by CDR3 protein, so each entry shows the most common genes and DNA. The sample profile shows hundreds of thousands of distinct CDR3 sequences; around 35% of them were found once. The top ten clonotypes cover about 20% of the sample. The label giving this sample's treatment or condition can be read as: in vitro stimulation with specific CMV peptide epitopes to enrich CMV-specific T cells. This specimen was cultured PBMCs, taken from culture after CMV antigen stimulation. This sequence was found in a human donor in good health (CMV status not recorded). Some clones in this sample may be carry-over from other donors' samples.

The nucleotides read TGCAGTGCTAGGTGGAGCACAGATACGCAGTATTTT. Translated, it gives CSARWSTDTQYF. The V gene is TRBV20-1 and the J gene is TRBJ2-3; the D gene is unclear. From the cysteine through the phenylalanine, the CDR3 covers 12 amino acids. The CDR3 DNA has 36 bases and is translated from base 1. Trimming removed 3 bases from V and 0 bases from J, leaving 4 bases between the germline ends. Taken from the germline V gene (reference sequence), the CDR1 and CDR2 loops are DFQATT and SNEGSKA.